This TCR beta chain stems from a study of T cells in localized non-small cell lung cancer. Notes on the study in general: A median of about 60 of the top 100 tumor clones appeared in adjacent lung, which was paired and uninvolved. Higher blood T cell density went with longer overall survival. The tumor had only one region sequenced, so heterogeneity remains possible. Uninvolved adjacent lung had higher T cell clonality than tumor and all other tissues.

The CDR3 loop spans 15 amino acids. Germline CDR1 reads SGHDT; CDR2 reads YYEEEE. Unmatched junction bases numbered 7, after V lost 4 bases and J lost 4 bases. Details on this clone: The target antigen is unknown.

Only in-frame clones appear in the TCRdb table, and some are missing; sequencing was by immunoSEQ multiplex PCR. This sample has about 9,600 clones, with 90% found just once. The chain employs TRBV5-6 and TRBJ1-5, with 8 bases fitting TRBD1. This sequence originates from a male donor at least 60 years old with stage III squamous cell lung carcinoma. The sequenced sample was peripheral blood, obtained before any cancer treatment. The CDR3: CASSPGQGLNQPQHF. CDR3 sequence (DNA): TGTGCCAGCAGCCCCGGACAGGGCCTGAATCAGCCCCAGCATTTT. Together with reference TRBV5-6 and TRBJ1-5, the CDR3 gives the full variable domain: DAGVTQSPTHLIKTRGQQVTLRCSPKSGHDTVSWYQQALGQGPQFIFQYYEEEERQRGNFPDRFSGHQFPNYSSELNVNALLLGDSALYLCASSPGQGLNQPQHFGDGTRLSIL.